This T cell receptor (beta chain) derives from a study of CD8+CD57+ T cells in acquired aplastic anemia. Before being chosen for sequencing, patients had shown CD8+CD57+ cell expansion by flow cytometry. At the time of blood sampling, patients had not yet received any therapy. Only one count was recorded for this clonotype. Investigators profiled TCR beta VDJ and CDR3 from genomic DNA template. TCRdb itself ran the reads through MiXCR, one entry per CDR3 protein. The data show 150,000 to 170,000 distinct CDR3 sequences, approximately 52% seen once. The sequencing sample was made of sorted CD4+, CD8+, or CD8+CD57+ T cells (not recorded which) from PBMCs. This sequence originates from a human donor with aplastic anemia.

CDR3 sequence (DNA): TGTGCCAGTAGAGACCGGACTAGCGGACTCACAGATACGCAGTATTTT. Translation: CASRDRTSGLTDTQYF. The chain carries TRBV19 and TRBJ2-3, with 10 bases identical to TRBD2. The J segment lost 2 bases and the V segment lost 6 bases, leaving 8 bases of the junction unmatched. This CDR3 is 16 amino acids long. In germline, CDR1 is LNHDA, CDR2 SQIVND (reference sequence).